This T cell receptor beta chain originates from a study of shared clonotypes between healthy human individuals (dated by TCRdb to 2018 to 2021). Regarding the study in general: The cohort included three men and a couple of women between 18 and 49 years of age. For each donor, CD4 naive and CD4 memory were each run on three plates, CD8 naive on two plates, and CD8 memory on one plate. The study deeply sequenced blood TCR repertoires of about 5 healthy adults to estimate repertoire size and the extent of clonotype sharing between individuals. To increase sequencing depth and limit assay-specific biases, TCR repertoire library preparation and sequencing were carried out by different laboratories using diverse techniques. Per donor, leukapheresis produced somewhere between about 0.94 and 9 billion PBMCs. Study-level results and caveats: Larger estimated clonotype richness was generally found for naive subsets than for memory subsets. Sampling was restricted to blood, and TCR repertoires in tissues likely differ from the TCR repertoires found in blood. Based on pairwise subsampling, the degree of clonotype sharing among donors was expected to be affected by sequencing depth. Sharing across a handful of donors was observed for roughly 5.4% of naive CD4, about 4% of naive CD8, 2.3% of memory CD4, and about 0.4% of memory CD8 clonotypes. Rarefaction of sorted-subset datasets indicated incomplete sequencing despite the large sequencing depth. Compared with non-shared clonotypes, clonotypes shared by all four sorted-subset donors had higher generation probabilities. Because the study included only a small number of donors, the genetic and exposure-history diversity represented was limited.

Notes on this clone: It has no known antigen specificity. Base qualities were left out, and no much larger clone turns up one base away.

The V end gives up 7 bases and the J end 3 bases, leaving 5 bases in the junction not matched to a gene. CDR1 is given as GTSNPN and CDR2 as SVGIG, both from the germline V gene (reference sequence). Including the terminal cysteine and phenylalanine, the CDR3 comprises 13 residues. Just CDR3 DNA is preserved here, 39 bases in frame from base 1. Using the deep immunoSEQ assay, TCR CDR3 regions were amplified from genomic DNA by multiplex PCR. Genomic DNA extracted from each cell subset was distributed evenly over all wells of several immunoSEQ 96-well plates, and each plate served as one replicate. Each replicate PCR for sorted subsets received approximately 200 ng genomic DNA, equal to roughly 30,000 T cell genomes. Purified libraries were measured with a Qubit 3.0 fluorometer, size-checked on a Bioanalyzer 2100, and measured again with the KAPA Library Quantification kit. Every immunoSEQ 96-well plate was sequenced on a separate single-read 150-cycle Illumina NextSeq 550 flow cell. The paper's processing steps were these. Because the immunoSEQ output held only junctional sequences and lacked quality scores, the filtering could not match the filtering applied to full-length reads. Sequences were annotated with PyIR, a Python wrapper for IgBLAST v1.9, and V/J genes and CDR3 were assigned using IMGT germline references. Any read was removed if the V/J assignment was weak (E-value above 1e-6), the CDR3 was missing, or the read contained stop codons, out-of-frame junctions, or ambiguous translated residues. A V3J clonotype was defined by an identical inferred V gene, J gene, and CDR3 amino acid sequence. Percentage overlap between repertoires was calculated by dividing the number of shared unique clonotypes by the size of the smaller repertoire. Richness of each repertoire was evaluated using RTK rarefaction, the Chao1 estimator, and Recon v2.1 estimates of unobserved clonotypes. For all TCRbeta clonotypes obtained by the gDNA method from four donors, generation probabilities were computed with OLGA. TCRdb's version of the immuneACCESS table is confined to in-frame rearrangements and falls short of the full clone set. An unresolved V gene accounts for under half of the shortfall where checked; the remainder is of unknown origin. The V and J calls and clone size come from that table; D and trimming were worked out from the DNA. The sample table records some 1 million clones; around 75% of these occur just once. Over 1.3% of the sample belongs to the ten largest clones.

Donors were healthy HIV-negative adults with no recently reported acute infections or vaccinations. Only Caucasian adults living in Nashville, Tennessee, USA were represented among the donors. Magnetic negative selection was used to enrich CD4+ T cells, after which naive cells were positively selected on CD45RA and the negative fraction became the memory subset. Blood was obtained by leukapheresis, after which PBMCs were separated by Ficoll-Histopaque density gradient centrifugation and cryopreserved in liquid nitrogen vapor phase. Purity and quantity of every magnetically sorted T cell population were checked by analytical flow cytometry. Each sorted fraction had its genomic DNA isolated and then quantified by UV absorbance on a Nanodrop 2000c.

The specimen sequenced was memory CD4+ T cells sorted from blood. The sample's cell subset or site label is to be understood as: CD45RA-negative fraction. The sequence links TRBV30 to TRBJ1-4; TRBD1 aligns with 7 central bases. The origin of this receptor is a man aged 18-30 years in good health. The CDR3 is CAYRGTPNEKLFF. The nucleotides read TGTGCCTACAGGGGTACGCCTAATGAAAAACTGTTTTTT.